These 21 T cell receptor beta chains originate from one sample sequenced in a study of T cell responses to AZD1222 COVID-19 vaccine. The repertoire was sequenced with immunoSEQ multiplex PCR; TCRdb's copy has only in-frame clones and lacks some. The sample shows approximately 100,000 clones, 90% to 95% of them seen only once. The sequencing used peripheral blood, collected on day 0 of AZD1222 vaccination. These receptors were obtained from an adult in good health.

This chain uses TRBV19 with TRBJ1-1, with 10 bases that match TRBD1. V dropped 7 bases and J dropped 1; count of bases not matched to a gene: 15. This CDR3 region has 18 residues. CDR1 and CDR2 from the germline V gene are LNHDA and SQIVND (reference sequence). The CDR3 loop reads CASTRRGQGYSGNTEAFF. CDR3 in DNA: TGTGCCAGTACCAGAAGGGGACAGGGGTATTCCGGGAACACTGAAGCTTTCTTT.

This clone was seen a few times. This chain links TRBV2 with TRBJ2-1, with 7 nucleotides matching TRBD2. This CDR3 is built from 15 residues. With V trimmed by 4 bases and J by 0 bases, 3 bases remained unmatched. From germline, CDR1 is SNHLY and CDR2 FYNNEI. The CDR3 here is CASSAGTTSYNEQFF. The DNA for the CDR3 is TGTGCCAGCAGTGCCGGGACTACCTCCTACAATGAGCAGTTCTTC. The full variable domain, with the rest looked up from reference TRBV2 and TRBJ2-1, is EPEVTQTPSHQVTQMGQEVILRCVPISNHLYFYWYRQILGQKVEFLVSFYNNEISEKSEIFDDQFSVERPDGSNFTLKIRSTKLEDSAMYFCASSAGTTSYNEQFFGPGTRLTVL.

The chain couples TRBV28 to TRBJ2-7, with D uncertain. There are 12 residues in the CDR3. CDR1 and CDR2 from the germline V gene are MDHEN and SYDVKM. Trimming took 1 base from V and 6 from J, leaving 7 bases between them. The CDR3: CASSLSSLEQYF. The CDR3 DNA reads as TGTGCCAGCAGTTTATCCTCTCTCGAGCAGTACTTC. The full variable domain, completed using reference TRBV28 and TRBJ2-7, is DVKVTQSSRYLVKRTGEKVFLECVQDMDHENMFWYRQDPGLGLRLIYFSYDVKMKEKGDIPEGYSVSREKKERFSLILESASTNQTSMYLCASSLSSLEQYFGPGTRLTVT.

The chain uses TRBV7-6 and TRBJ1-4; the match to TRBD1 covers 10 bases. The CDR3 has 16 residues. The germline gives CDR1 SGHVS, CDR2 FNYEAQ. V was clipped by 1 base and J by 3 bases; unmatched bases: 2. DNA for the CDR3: TGTGCCAGCAGCTTAGGACAGGGGGCGTCTAATGAAAAACTGTTTTTT. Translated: CASSLGQGASNEKLFF.

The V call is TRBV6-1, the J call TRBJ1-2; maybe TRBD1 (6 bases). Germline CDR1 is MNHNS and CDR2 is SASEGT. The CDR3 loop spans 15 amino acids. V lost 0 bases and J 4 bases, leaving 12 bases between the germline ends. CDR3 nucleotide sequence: TGTGCCAGCAGTGAAGCAGACAGGCCACGCTATGGCTACACCTTC. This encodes CASSEADRPRYGYTF.

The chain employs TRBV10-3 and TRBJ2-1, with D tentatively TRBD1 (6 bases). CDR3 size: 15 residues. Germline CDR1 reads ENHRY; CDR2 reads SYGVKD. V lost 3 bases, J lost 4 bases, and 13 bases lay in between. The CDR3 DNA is TGTGCCATCAGTGACTCCCTAGGGGGTTACAATGAGCAGTTCTTC. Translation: CAISDSLGGYNEQFF.

CDR3 loop: CASSQVGWETQYF. Written as DNA, the CDR3 is TGTGCCAGCAGCCAAGTTGGTTGGGAGACCCAGTACTTC. J is TRBJ2-5 and V is TRBV3-1 (or the pseudogene TRBV3-2); D unresolved. Germline assignment: CDR1 LGHDT and CDR2 YNNKEL (reference sequence). V was shortened by 1 base and J by 5 bases, with 8 bases between the two germline ends. CDR3 length equals 13 residues.

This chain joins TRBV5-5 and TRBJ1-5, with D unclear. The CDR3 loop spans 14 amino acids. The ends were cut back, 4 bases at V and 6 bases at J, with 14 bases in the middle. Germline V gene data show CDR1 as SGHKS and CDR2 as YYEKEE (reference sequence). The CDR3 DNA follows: TGTGCCAGCAGCGCTGACACCGGAGGTCAGCCCCAGCATTTT. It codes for CASSADTGGQPQHF.

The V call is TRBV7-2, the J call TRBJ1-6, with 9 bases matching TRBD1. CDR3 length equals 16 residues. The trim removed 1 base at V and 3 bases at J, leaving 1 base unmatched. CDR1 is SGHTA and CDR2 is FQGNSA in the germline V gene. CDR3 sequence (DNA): TGTGCCAGCAGCTTAGGGGACAGGGACTATAATTCACCCCTCCACTTT. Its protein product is CASSLGDRDYNSPLHF.

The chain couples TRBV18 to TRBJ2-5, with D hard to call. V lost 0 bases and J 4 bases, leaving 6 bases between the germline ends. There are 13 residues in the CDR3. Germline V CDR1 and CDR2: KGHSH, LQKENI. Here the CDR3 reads CASSPPSTETQYF. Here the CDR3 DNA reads TGTGCCAGCTCACCACCAAGCACAGAGACCCAGTACTTC. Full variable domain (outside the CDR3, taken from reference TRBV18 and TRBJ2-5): NAGVMQNPRHLVRRRGQEARLRCSPMKGHSHVYWYRQLPEEGLKFMVYLQKENIIDESGMPKERFSAEFPKEGPSILRIQQVVRGDSAAYFCASSPPSTETQYFGPGTRLLVL.

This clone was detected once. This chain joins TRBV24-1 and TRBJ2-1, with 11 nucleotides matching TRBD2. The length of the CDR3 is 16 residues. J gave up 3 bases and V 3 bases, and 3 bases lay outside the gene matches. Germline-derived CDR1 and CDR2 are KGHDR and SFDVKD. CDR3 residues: CATSDTTSGNYNEQFF. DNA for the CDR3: TGTGCCACCAGTGATACGACTAGCGGGAACTACAATGAGCAGTTCTTC.

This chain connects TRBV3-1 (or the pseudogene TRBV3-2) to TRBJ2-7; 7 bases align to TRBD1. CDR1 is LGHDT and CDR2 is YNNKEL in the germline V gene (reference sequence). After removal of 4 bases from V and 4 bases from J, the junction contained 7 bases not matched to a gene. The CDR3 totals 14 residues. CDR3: CASSLRQGSYEQYF. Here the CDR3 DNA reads TGTGCCAGCAGCCTAAGACAGGGCTCTTACGAGCAGTACTTC.

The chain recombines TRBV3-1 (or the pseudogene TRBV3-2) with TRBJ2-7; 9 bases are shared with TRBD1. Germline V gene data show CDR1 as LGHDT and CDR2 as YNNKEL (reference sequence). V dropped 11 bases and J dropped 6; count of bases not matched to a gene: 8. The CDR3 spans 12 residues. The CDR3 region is CAAGDREAEQYF. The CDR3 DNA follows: TGTGCCGCCGGGGACAGGGAGGCCGAGCAGTACTTC.

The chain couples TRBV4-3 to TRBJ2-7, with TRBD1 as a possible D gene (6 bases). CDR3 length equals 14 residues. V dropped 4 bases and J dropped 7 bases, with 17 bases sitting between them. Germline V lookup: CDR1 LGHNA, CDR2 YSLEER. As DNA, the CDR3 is TGCGCCAGCAGCCCAGGTCAGGGGATAAGGGAGCAGTACTTC. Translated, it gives CASSPGQGIREQYF.

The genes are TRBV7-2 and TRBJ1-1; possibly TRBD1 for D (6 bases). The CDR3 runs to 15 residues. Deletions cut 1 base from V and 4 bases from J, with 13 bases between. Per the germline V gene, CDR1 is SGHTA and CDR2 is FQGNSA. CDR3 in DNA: TGTGCCAGCAGCTTAGGTAGGGGGTTGGGCACTGAAGCTTTCTTT. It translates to CASSLGRGLGTEAFF.

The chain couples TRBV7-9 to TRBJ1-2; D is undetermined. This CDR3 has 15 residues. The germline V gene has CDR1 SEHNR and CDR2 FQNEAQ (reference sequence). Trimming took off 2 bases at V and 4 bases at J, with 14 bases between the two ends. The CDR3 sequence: CASSLIGKGAYGYTF. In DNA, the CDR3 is TGTGCCAGCAGCTTAATTGGCAAGGGAGCCTATGGCTACACCTTC.

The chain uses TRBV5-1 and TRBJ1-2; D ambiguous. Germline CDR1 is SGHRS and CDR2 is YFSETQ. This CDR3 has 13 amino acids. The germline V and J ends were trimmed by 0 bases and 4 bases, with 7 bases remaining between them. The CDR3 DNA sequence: TGCGCCAGCAGCTTGGGGGCCCCCTATGGCTACACCTTC. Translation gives CASSLGAPYGYTF.

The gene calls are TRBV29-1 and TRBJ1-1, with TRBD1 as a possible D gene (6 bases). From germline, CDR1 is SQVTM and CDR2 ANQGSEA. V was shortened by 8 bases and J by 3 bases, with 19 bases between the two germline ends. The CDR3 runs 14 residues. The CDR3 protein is CSSGGARSDTEAFF. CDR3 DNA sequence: TGCAGCTCCGGGGGGGCCAGGAGTGACACTGAAGCTTTCTTT.

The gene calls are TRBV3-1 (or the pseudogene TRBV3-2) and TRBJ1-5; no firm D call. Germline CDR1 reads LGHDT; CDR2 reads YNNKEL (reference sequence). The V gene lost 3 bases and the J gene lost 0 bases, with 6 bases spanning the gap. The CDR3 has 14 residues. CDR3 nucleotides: TGTGCCAGCAGCCACAGCTCTAGCAATCAGCCCCAGCATTTT. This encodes CASSHSSSNQPQHF.

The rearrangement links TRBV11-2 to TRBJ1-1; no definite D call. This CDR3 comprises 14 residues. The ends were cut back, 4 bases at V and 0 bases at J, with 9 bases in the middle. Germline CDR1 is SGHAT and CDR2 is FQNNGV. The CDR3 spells CASSSPRVNTEAFF. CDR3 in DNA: TGTGCCAGCAGCTCCCCCCGCGTGAACACTGAAGCTTTCTTT. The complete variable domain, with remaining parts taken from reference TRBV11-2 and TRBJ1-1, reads EAGVAQSPRYKIIEKRQSVAFWCNPISGHATLYWYQQILGQGPKLLIQFQNNGVVDDSQLPKDRFSAERLKGVDSTLKIQPAKLEDSAVYLCASSSPRVNTEAFFGQGTRLTVV.

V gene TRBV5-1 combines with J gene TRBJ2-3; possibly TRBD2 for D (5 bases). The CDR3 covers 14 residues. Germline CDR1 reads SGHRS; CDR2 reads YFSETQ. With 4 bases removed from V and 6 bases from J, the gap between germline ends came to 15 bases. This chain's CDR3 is CASSQEVTGDTQYF. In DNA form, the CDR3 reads TGCGCCAGCAGCCAGGAGGTTACTGGCGATACGCAGTATTTT. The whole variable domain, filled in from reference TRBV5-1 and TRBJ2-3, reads KAGVTQTPRYLIKTRGQQVTLSCSPISGHRSVSWYQQTPGQGLQFLFEYFSETQRNKGNFPGRFSGRQFSNSRSEMNVSTLELGDSALYLCASSQEVTGDTQYFGPGTRLTVL.